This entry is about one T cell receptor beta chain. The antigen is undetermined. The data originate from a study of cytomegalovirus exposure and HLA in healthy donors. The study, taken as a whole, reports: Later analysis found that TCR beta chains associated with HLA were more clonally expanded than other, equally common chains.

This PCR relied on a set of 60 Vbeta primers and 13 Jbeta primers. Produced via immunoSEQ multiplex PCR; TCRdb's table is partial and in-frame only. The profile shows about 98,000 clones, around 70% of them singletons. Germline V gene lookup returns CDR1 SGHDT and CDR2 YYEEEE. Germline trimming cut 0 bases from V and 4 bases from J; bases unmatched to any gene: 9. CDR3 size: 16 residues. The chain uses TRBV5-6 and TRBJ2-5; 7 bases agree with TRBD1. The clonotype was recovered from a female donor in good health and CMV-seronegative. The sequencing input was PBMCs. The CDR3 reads CASSLGRQGAGETQYF. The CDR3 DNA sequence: TGTGCCAGCAGCTTGGGGCGACAGGGTGCAGGAGAGACCCAGTACTTC. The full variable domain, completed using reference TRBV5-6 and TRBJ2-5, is DAGVTQSPTHLIKTRGQQVTLRCSPKSGHDTVSWYQQALGQGPQFIFQYYEEEERQRGNFPDRFSGHQFPNYSSELNVNALLLGDSALYLCASSLGRQGAGETQYFGPGTRLLVL.